The sequence of this T cell receptor beta chain was determined in a study of PD-1 blockade in classical Hodgkin lymphoma. Study at large: Patients were administered nivolumab (3 mg/kg intravenously) every 2 weeks. Study results and caveats: Reports indicated that newly diagnosed patients had lower baseline TCR diversity than healthy donors did. Partial responders and progressors had significantly lower baseline TCR diversity.

Assay used: immunoSEQ multiplex PCR; TCRdb lists only in-frame clones, some missing. Seen here are 30,000 to 35,000 clones, about 81% observed once, and the top ten hold 0.65% to 0.95%. The germline CDR1 and CDR2 sequences are SQVTM and ANQGSEA. V lost 7 bases to trimming and J lost 8 bases, with 20 bases between them. There are 13 residues in the CDR3. In regard to this clone: Antigen unknown.

Described time point: cycle 4 day 1 (C4D1), after five to seven weeks of nivolumab. Autologous stem cell transplantation was followed by relapse in every patient, and brentuximab vedotin exposure varied. Purified CD4+ T cells were obtained from thawed PBMCs through magnetic negative selection. V usage is TRBV29-1 and J usage is TRBJ1-2; D is unresolved. The TCR was taken from a human donor with classical Hodgkin lymphoma. This specimen consisted of CD4+ T cells from blood, obtained before the fourth cycle of nivolumab. The CDR3, as DNA: TGCAGCGCCCTTTTGGGGAGATCGGACGGCTACACCTTC. It translates to CSALLGRSDGYTF. Using reference TRBV29-1 and TRBJ1-2 for the parts outside the CDR3, the full variable domain is SAVISQKPSRDICQRGTSLTIQCQVDSQVTMMFWYRQQPGQSLTLIATANQGSEATYESGFVIDKFPISRPNLTFSTLTVSNMSPEDSSIYLCSALLGRSDGYTFGSGTRLTVV.